This T cell receptor beta chain emerged from a study of early T cells in non-severe SARS-CoV-2 infection. This CDR3 region has 15 residues. With 4 bases removed from V and 3 bases from J, the gap between germline ends came to 13 bases. The germline gives CDR1 LGHNA, CDR2 YNFKEQ. This clonotype showed up many times. MiXCR, applied by TCRdb to the 5' RACE reads, yields one record per CDR3 protein. This sample has fewer than 100,000 distinct CDR3 sequences, with around a tenth found just once. The chain carries TRBV4-2 and TRBJ2-1, with a tentative D call TRBD2 (6 bases). This clonotype was sampled from an adult who was a healthcare worker with PCR-confirmed SARS-CoV-2 infection or an uninfected control (not recorded which). The specimen sequenced was whole blood. CDR3 DNA: TGTGCCAGCAGCCGTCCGGGAGAGGTCTACAATGAGCAGTTCTTC. It encodes CASSRPGEVYNEQFF.